Presented here are 19 T cell receptor beta chains from one specimen sequenced in a study of CD8 T cells in Susac syndrome. RNA totalling roughly 0.45 to 1 ug underwent reverse transcription with random hexamers. MiXCR, run by TCRdb on the immunoSEQ multiplex PCR reads, gives a single entry per CDR3 protein. The sample yields approximately 94,000 distinct CDR3 sequences, approximately 95% seen once. The sample taken for sequencing was CD8+ T cells from PBMCs. The receptors come from a human donor with Susac syndrome.

This sequence joins TRBV27 and TRBJ2-3, with a weak D call TRBD2 (5 bases). The CDR3 has 16 residues. Germline CDR1 reads MNHEY; CDR2 reads SMNVEV (reference sequence). Trimming took off 5 bases at V and 0 bases at J, with 15 bases between the two ends. CDR3 DNA sequence: TGTGCCAGCAGTCCGGGAACGGTGGCTAGCACAGATACGCAGTATTTT. Its protein is CASSPGTVASTDTQYF.

The J gene is TRBJ2-7, the V gene TRBV2, with D perhaps assigned TRBD1 or TRBD2 (5 bases each). Trimming removed 1 base at V and 2 bases at J, with 12 bases between. The germline gives CDR1 SNHLY, CDR2 FYNNEI. CDR3 size: 15 residues. CDR3 region: CASSEGRGEAYEQYF. The CDR3 region has the DNA TGTGCCAGCAGTGAAGGTCGAGGGGAAGCCTACGAGCAGTACTTC.

This clonotype was observed a single time. This sequence joins TRBV6-6 and TRBJ2-5; perhaps TRBD1 as D (5 bases). Germline V lookup: CDR1 MNHNY, CDR2 SVGAGI (reference sequence). This CDR3 spans 12 amino acids. The germline V and J ends were trimmed by 7 bases and 4 bases, with 10 bases remaining between them. The CDR3 reads CASNQGGETQYF. CDR3 nucleotide sequence: TGTGCCAGCAACCAGGGTGGAGAGACCCAGTACTTC.

V usage is TRBV24-1 and J usage is TRBJ2-3, with no clear D. Trimming took off 5 bases at V and 2 bases at J, with 7 bases between the two ends. This CDR3 region has 13 residues. CDR1 KGHDR and CDR2 SFDVKD come from the germline V gene. The CDR3 is CATSAGNTDTQYF. DNA of the CDR3: TGTGCCACCAGTGCTGGAAACACAGATACGCAGTATTTT.

The chain combines TRBV3-1 with TRBJ2-1, with D tentatively TRBD2 (5 bases). V lost 2 bases and J 12 bases, leaving 17 bases between the germline ends. The CDR3 extends over 14 amino acids. Germline V gives CDR1 LGHDT, CDR2 YNNKEL (reference sequence). CDR3 in DNA: TGTGCCAGCAGCCAACAGACCCGGGGAAGGATGCAGTTCTTC. Encoded protein: CASSQQTRGRMQFF.

Only one count was recorded for this clonotype. The chain recombines TRBV5-1 with TRBJ2-3; the D gene is possibly TRBD1 (5 bases). CDR1 and CDR2 from the germline V gene are SGHRS and YFSETQ. Trimming pared 4 bases from V and 5 bases from J, leaving 14 bases between. The CDR3 contains 14 residues. The CDR3 spells CASSPTDRGDTQYF. In DNA form, the CDR3 reads TGCGCCAGCAGCCCGACAGACCGAGGAGATACGCAGTATTTT.

The rearrangement joins TRBV5-6 to TRBJ1-5; tentatively, D is TRBD1 (6 bases). The germline CDR1 and CDR2 sequences are SGHDT and YYEEEE. The V end was cut by 3 bases, the J end by 0 bases, with 13 bases between. CDR3 size: 16 residues. CDR3 in amino acids: CASSSRTAVSNQPQHF. DNA of the CDR3: TGTGCCAGCAGCTCAAGGACAGCCGTTAGCAATCAGCCCCAGCATTTT.

In this sample, this clonotype turned up once. The chain uses TRBV20-1 and TRBJ1-1, with a tentative D call TRBD1 (6 bases). The germline V gene has CDR1 DFQATT and CDR2 SNEGSKA (reference sequence). The CDR3 sequence is 13 residues long. Trimming removed 2 bases at V and 5 bases at J, with 12 bases between. CDR3 sequence (DNA): TGCAGTGCTAGATACAAAGGGGGGACTGAAGCTTTCTTT. Translation: CSARYKGGTEAFF.

The V gene is TRBV2, the J gene TRBJ1-4; D might be TRBD1 (6 bases). The CDR3 loop spans 11 amino acids. Looked up from germline, CDR1 is SNHLY and CDR2 is FYNNEI. Trimming took 7 bases from V and 15 from J, leaving 15 bases between them. The CDR3 is CASILDSSMFF. The CDR3 DNA sequence: TGTGCCAGCATCTTGGACAGTAGTATGTTTTTT.

The gene calls are TRBV19 and TRBJ2-5; the D call may be TRBD1 or TRBD2 (5 bases each). This CDR3 region has 16 residues. The ends were cut back, 6 bases at V and 2 bases at J, with 19 bases in the middle. Germline V gives CDR1 LNHDA, CDR2 SQIVND (reference sequence). The CDR3 nucleotides are TGTGCCAGTAGCACCGGGACGGCCGGAGTACAAGAGACCCAGTACTTC. This sequence encodes CASSTGTAGVQETQYF.

The chain employs TRBV4-1 and TRBJ2-7, with a tentative D call TRBD2 (6 bases). The CDR3 has 13 residues. Per germline, CDR1 MGHRA and CDR2 YSYEKL. V gave up 0 bases and J gave up 6 bases, with 9 bases separating them. The CDR3 sequence is CASSQETGVEQYF. CDR3 DNA: TGCGCCAGCAGCCAAGAGACGGGAGTCGAGCAGTACTTC.

V and J are TRBV12-3 or TRBV12-4 and TRBJ2-6, with D possibly TRBD1 on 5 matching bases. This CDR3 spans 17 amino acids. V lost 4 bases and J lost 0, with 13 bases in between. As DNA, the CDR3 is TGTGCCAGCAGTTCCTGGACAAGGTCCTCTGGGGCCAACGTCCTGACTTTC. This gives the protein CASSSWTRSSGANVLTF.

This chain uses TRBV4-2 with TRBJ2-7; perhaps TRBD1 as D (7 bases). The CDR3 is made up of 15 amino acids. The V end was cut by 0 bases, the J end by 5 bases, with 14 bases between. CDR1 LGHNA and CDR2 YNFKEQ come from the germline V gene. The CDR3 sequence: CASSQEVEGADEQYF. CDR3 sequence (DNA): TGTGCCAGCAGCCAAGAGGTGGAGGGGGCTGACGAGCAGTACTTC.

This chain connects TRBV2 to TRBJ1-2; no firm D call. The CDR3 runs to 11 residues. The germline V gene encodes CDR1 SNHLY and CDR2 FYNNEI. V lost 3 bases and J lost 7, with 6 bases in between. CDR3 coding DNA: TGTGCCAGCAGTGATGGAGGTGGCTACACCTTC. Its translation is CASSDGGGYTF. The whole variable domain, remainder taken from reference TRBV2 and TRBJ1-2, is EPEVTQTPSHQVTQMGQEVILRCVPISNHLYFYWYRQILGQKVEFLVSFYNNEISEKSEIFDDQFSVERPDGSNFTLKIRSTKLEDSAMYFCASSDGGGYTFGSGTRLTVV.

The chain joins TRBV28 to TRBJ1-2; the D gene is possibly TRBD1 (6 bases). The V gene lost 5 bases and the J gene lost 8 bases, with 21 bases spanning the gap. Germline lookup yields CDR1 MDHEN and CDR2 SYDVKM. The CDR3 runs to 15 residues. The CDR3 region has the DNA TGTGCCAGCAGTGATTACAGGGTTCCCAACGGGGGCTACACCTTC. This codes for CASSDYRVPNGGYTF.

DNA for the CDR3: TGCAGTGCTAGAGCCCCCCGGGACAGGCCCTACGAGCAGTACTTC. Its translation is CSARAPRDRPYEQYF. The rearrangement joins TRBV20-1 to TRBJ2-7; 8 nucleotides line up with TRBD1. The CDR3 has 15 amino acids. V trimming: 1 base; J trimming: 2 bases; junction bases outside the gene matches: 7. Germline V gene data show CDR1 as DFQATT and CDR2 as SNEGSKA (reference sequence).

The chain has TRBV2 and TRBJ1-5, with D possibly TRBD1 on 6 matching bases. The CDR3 length is 16 residues. Germline V gives CDR1 SNHLY, CDR2 FYNNEI. V lost 3 bases and J 6 bases, leaving 18 bases between the germline ends. The CDR3 loop is CASSDDGGGGGQPQHF. CDR3 nucleotide sequence: TGTGCCAGCAGTGATGATGGCGGGGGGGGCGGTCAGCCCCAGCATTTT.

The V gene is TRBV24-1, the J gene TRBJ2-3, with TRBD2 matching 10 bases. J was trimmed by 3 bases and V by 3 bases; bases with no gene match: 11. There are 18 residues in the CDR3. Germline V lookup: CDR1 KGHDR, CDR2 SFDVKD. The CDR3 DNA sequence: TGTGCCACCAGTGATGCTAGCGGGGGAGCCGGCCCAACAGATACGCAGTATTTT. It encodes CATSDASGGAGPTDTQYF.

V and J are TRBV28 and TRBJ2-3, with 7 bases lining up with TRBD2. Germline V gives CDR1 MDHEN, CDR2 SYDVKM. This CDR3 is built from 15 residues. Trimming took 1 base from V and 8 from J; bases not matched to a gene: 9. This CDR3 is CASSLFVGGQVTQYF. CDR3 coding DNA: TGTGCCAGCAGTTTATTTGTGGGAGGGCAGGTTACGCAGTATTTT.